What follows are 25 T cell receptor beta chains derived from one specimen sequenced in a study of blood T cell repertoires in COVID-19. The data were produced by immunoSEQ multiplex PCR, yet TCRdb's version contains in-frame clones alone and is incomplete. The data contain fewer than 200,000 clones, 60% to 80% of them seen just once; the ten biggest clones take up 17%. Sequenced: PBMCs or T cells enriched from blood (not recorded which). These receptors were taken from a woman aged 45 to 65 who had recovered from COVID-19.

The chain uses TRBV2 and TRBJ1-5; possibly TRBD1 for D (5 bases). The ends were cut back, 7 bases at V and 2 bases at J, with 12 bases in the middle. The germline V gene has CDR1 SNHLY and CDR2 FYNNEI. The length of the CDR3 is 14 residues. CDR3 sequence: CASTGSSGNQPQHF. The CDR3, as DNA: TGTGCCAGCACAGGGTCGTCGGGCAATCAGCCCCAGCATTTT.

This chain links TRBV7-9 with TRBJ1-3, with TRBD1 matching over 10 bases. This CDR3 is built from 15 residues. The junction had 1 base not matched to a gene; V was cut back by 3 bases and J by 2 bases. From germline, CDR1 is SEHNR and CDR2 FQNEAQ (reference sequence). This CDR3 reads CASSFGQGAGNTIYF. The CDR3 DNA reads TGTGCCAGCAGCTTCGGACAGGGGGCTGGAAACACCATATATTTT.

J is TRBJ2-2 and V is TRBV5-1, with D possibly TRBD1 on 6 matching bases. The CDR3 loop spans 16 amino acids. Deletions cut 1 base from V and 0 bases from J, with 10 bases between. Germline CDR1 SGHRS, CDR2 YFSETQ. CDR3 in amino acids: CASSLSGTPNTGELFF. The CDR3 nucleotides are TGCGCCAGCAGCTTGTCCGGGACACCGAACACCGGGGAGCTGTTTTTT.

The chain links TRBV5-1 to TRBJ2-1; 9 nucleotides match TRBD2. The CDR3 sequence is 21 residues long. Germline loops: CDR1 SGHRS, CDR2 YFSETQ. V shed 2 bases and J 0 bases; nucleotides not matched to a gene: 18. The CDR3 loop reads CASSFAPPGTSLKSSYNEQFF. DNA for the CDR3: TGCGCCAGCAGCTTCGCCCCACCTGGGACTAGCCTTAAGAGCTCCTACAATGAGCAGTTCTTC.

The rearrangement links TRBV6-5 to TRBJ1-1; possibly TRBD1 for D (6 bases). This CDR3 has 14 amino acids. Germline lookup yields CDR1 MNHEY and CDR2 SVGAGI. Trimming left V 5 bases short and J 1 base short, with 11 bases between. CDR3 in amino acids: CASSQGWRNTEAFF. The CDR3 nucleotides are TGTGCCAGCAGTCAGGGGTGGAGGAACACTGAAGCTTTCTTT.

This sequence joins TRBV2 and TRBJ1-1, with 7 bases matching TRBD1. V gave up 3 bases and J gave up 2 bases; unmatched junction bases: 3. The germline V gene encodes CDR1 SNHLY and CDR2 FYNNEI. The CDR3 has 14 amino acids. CDR3 sequence: CASSEGTVNTEAFF. The CDR3 DNA reads as TGTGCCAGCAGTGAGGGGACAGTAAACACTGAAGCTTTCTTT. Full variable domain (outside the CDR3, taken from reference TRBV2 and TRBJ1-1): EPEVTQTPSHQVTQMGQEVILRCVPISNHLYFYWYRQILGQKVEFLVSFYNNEISEKSEIFDDQFSVERPDGSNFTLKIRSTKLEDSAMYFCASSEGTVNTEAFFGQGTRLTVV.

This clone was counted only a few times. V is TRBV5-1 and J is TRBJ2-7; TRBD2 matches 7 bases. The length of the CDR3 is 14 residues. The ends lost 3 bases at V and 7 bases at J; junction bases unmatched: 10. CDR1 and CDR2 from the germline V gene are SGHRS and YFSETQ. DNA for the CDR3: TGCGCCAGCAGCTACGATAGCGGGCAGGCTGAGCAGTACTTC. Encoded protein: CASSYDSGQAEQYF.

This clone was seen once. The rearrangement uses TRBV18 and TRBJ1-1; 7 positions match TRBD1. V lost 3 bases, J lost 5 bases, and 9 bases stayed unmatched. In germline, CDR1 is KGHSH, CDR2 LQKENI. The length of the CDR3 is 15 residues. The CDR3 sequence is CASSPYDRARTEAFF. As DNA, the CDR3 is TGTGCCAGCTCACCTTATGACAGGGCGAGGACTGAAGCTTTCTTT.

V and J are TRBV19 and TRBJ1-2, with 8 bases fitting TRBD1. V dropped 2 bases and J dropped 8; count of bases not matched to a gene: 1. Germline CDR1 and CDR2: LNHDA and SQIVND (reference sequence). The CDR3 length is 12 residues. As DNA, the CDR3 is TGTGCCAGTAGTATACCAGGGGGCGGCTACACCTTC. Protein: CASSIPGGGYTF.

The chain carries TRBV18 and TRBJ2-1; no firm D call. Trimming shortened V by 3 bases and J by 5 bases, and 8 bases separated the two germline ends. Per the germline V gene, CDR1 is KGHSH and CDR2 is LQKENI. The CDR3 totals 13 residues. CDR3 coding DNA: TGTGCCAGCTCACCCAGGCAAGACAATGAGCAGTTCTTC. The encoded protein is CASSPRQDNEQFF.

The chain joins TRBV4-3 to TRBJ2-1; D not resolved. Germline values: CDR1 LGHNA, CDR2 YSLEER. The ends were cut back, 2 bases at V and 2 bases at J, with 13 bases in the middle. The length of the CDR3 is 16 residues. The CDR3 region has the DNA TGCGCCAGCAGCCAATTAACCGGAGAGGCCTACAATGAGCAGTTCTTC. It encodes CASSQLTGEAYNEQFF.

V and J are TRBV9 and TRBJ1-1; 7 nucleotides line up with TRBD1. Germline-derived CDR1 and CDR2 are SGDLS and YYNGEE. V trimming: 0 bases; J trimming: 5 bases; junction bases outside the gene matches: 7. The CDR3 runs 15 residues. CDR3 protein: CASSVVPTGRTEAFF. The CDR3 coding sequence is TGTGCCAGCAGCGTAGTACCGACAGGGAGGACTGAAGCTTTCTTT.

The chain recombines TRBV28 with TRBJ2-1, with D unresolved. CDR3 length: 14 amino acids. The V and J ends lost 5 bases and 0 bases respectively, with 8 bases between them. The V gene's germline CDR1 is MDHEN and CDR2 SYDVKM. CDR3 residues: CASSPPSSYNEQFF. The DNA of the CDR3 is TGTGCCAGCAGTCCCCCTTCCTCCTACAATGAGCAGTTCTTC.

CDR3 coding DNA: TGTGCCAGTAGCCAAACCGCAGGGGCTGGACAGCCCCAGCATTTT. Translation: CASSQTAGAGQPQHF. The chain carries TRBV19 and TRBJ1-5, with D possibly being TRBD1 (6 bases). This CDR3 region has 15 residues. Germline V gene sequence: CDR1 LNHDA, CDR2 SQIVND (reference sequence). Trimming left V 6 bases short and J 7 bases short, with 19 bases between.

The CDR3 reads CASSFGQGNTEAFF. Here the CDR3 DNA reads TGTGCCAGCAGCTTCGGGCAGGGGAACACTGAAGCTTTCTTT. This chain joins TRBV5-5 and TRBJ1-1; tentatively, D is TRBD1 (5 bases). The CDR3 runs 14 residues. Germline V gene lookup returns CDR1 SGHKS and CDR2 YYEKEE (reference sequence). Trimming shortened V by 2 bases and J by 1 base, and 9 bases separated the two germline ends.

This clone has only one observation. This rearrangement joins TRBV28 to TRBJ1-1; D gene uncertain. Germline values: CDR1 MDHEN, CDR2 SYDVKM. The CDR3 is 14 residues long. The V and J ends lost 10 bases and 7 bases respectively, with 22 bases between them. CDR3 bases: TGTGCCACCCTCCGGGTCCCCTCAACCCTTGAAGCTTTCTTT. Translated, it gives CATLRVPSTLEAFF.

The CDR3 spells CASSPKTSGRPYEQFF. The DNA for the CDR3 is TGTGCCAGCAGCCCCAAAACTAGCGGGAGGCCCTATGAGCAGTTCTTC. The rearrangement links TRBV9 to TRBJ2-1, with TRBD2 matching 12 bases. CDR1 and CDR2 from the germline V gene are SGDLS and YYNGEE. CDR3 length: 16 amino acids. With 4 bases clipped from V and 8 bases from J, the junction kept 10 bases outside the gene matches.

This rearrangement joins TRBV7-8 to TRBJ2-7; D is unclear. The germline CDR1 and CDR2 sequences are SGHVS and FQNEAQ. CDR3 size: 13 residues. V lost 1 base to trimming and J lost 3 bases, with 7 bases between them. As DNA, the CDR3 is TGTGCCAGCAGCTTAGTACGAGGCTACGAGCAGTACTTC. Translating it yields CASSLVRGYEQYF.

CDR3 DNA sequence: TGTGCCAGCAGTGAACTAGCGCCGGGGGAGCAGTTCTTC. It encodes CASSELAPGEQFF. The chain links TRBV2 to TRBJ2-1, with D possibly matching TRBD2 (6 bases). This CDR3 contains 13 residues. Trimming pared 2 bases from V and 10 bases from J, leaving 12 bases between. Germline V gene data show CDR1 as SNHLY and CDR2 as FYNNEI.

This chain joins TRBV4-1 and TRBJ1-3, with TRBD1 matching over 7 bases. With V trimmed by 4 bases and J by 1 base, 4 bases remained unmatched. CDR3 length: 15 residues. Germline-derived CDR1 and CDR2 are MGHRA and YSYEKL. The CDR3 loop is CASSPPGQSGNTIYF. CDR3 sequence (DNA): TGCGCCAGCAGCCCCCCGGGACAGTCTGGAAACACCATATATTTT.

This clone showed up just a few times. Other DNA variants within this sample encode the same CDR3. This chain uses TRBV27 with TRBJ2-7, with a possible D match to TRBD1 (6 bases). Germline V CDR1 and CDR2: MNHEY, SMNVEV (reference sequence). This CDR3 has 14 residues. V was clipped by 2 bases and J by 0 bases, with 8 bases between them. CDR3 sequence: CASSLTGLSYEQYF. DNA of the CDR3: TGTGCCAGCAGTTTAACAGGGCTCTCCTACGAGCAGTACTTC.

The J gene is TRBJ2-7, the V gene TRBV7-8, with TRBD1 matching 7 bases. Germline values: CDR1 SGHVS, CDR2 FQNEAQ. This CDR3 contains 15 residues. The ends lost 3 bases at V and 4 bases at J; junction bases unmatched: 9. This CDR3 is CASSLRPSGGYEQYF. The CDR3 DNA is TGTGCCAGCAGCTTGAGGCCCTCAGGGGGATACGAGCAGTACTTC.

This sequence joins TRBV2 and TRBJ2-7; perhaps TRBD2 as D (5 bases). Germline CDR1 is SNHLY and CDR2 is FYNNEI. There are 13 residues in the CDR3. Trimming left V 7 bases short and J 2 bases short, with 12 bases between. Here the CDR3 DNA reads TGTGCCAGCATCAGACCCGGGACCTACGAGCAGTACTTC. Encoded protein: CASIRPGTYEQYF.

CDR3 protein: CASSPRLAPYNEQFF. DNA for the CDR3: TGTGCCAGCAGCCCGAGACTAGCTCCCTACAATGAGCAGTTCTTC. V gene TRBV3-1 (or the pseudogene TRBV3-2) combines with J gene TRBJ2-1; 7 bases line up with TRBD2. J gave up 2 bases and V 4 bases, and 5 bases lay outside the gene matches. The germline gives CDR1 LGHDT, CDR2 YNNKEL (reference sequence). CDR3 length: 15 amino acids.

The chain uses TRBV9 and TRBJ2-1; TRBD1 matches at 7 bases. Germline values: CDR1 SGDLS, CDR2 YYNGEE. V shed 4 bases and J 2 bases; nucleotides not matched to a gene: 9. This CDR3 has 16 amino acids. CDR3 in DNA: TGTGCCAGCAGCCGACGCGGACAGGAAGCCTACAATGAGCAGTTCTTC. Its translation: CASSRRGQEAYNEQFF.